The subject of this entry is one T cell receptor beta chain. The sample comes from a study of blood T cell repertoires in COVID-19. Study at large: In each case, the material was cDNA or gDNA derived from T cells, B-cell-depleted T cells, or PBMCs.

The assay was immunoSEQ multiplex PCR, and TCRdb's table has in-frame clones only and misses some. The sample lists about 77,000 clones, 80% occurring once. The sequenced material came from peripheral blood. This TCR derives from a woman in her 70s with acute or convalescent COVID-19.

CDR3 amino acids: CASSYGGDYGYTF. CDR3 sequence (DNA): TGTGCCAGCAGTTACGGGGGCGACTATGGCTACACCTTC. The genes are TRBV6-6 and TRBJ1-2, with D perhaps matching TRBD1 (6 bases). Germline V gives CDR1 MNHNY, CDR2 SVGAGI (reference sequence). The V gene lost 2 bases and the J gene lost 3 bases, with 7 bases spanning the gap. CDR3 length: 13 residues.